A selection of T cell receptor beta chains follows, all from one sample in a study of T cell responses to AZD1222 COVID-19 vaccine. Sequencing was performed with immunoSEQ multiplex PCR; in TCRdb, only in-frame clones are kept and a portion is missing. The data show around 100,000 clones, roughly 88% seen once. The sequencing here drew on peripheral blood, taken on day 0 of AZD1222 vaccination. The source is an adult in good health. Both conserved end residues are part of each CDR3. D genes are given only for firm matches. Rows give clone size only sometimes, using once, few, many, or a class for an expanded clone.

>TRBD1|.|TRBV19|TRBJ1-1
CASSIERQGMNTEAFF
TGTGCCAGTAGTATAGAGAGACAGGGAATGAACACTGAAGCTTTCTTT
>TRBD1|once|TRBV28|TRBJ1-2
CASSRGDRVYGYTF
TGTGCCAGCAGCCGAGGGGACAGGGTCTATGGCTACACCTTC
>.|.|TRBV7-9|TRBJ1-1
CASSPQTVNTEAFF
TGTGCCAGCAGCCCCCAGACAGTGAACACTGAAGCTTTCTTT
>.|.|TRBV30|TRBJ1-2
CAWSLYPEICGYTF
TGTGCCTGGTCTCTGTACCCGGAGATCTGCGGCTACACCTTC
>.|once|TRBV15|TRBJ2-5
CATSRPLGRGRGGGQETQYF
TGTGCCACCAGCAGACCCCTCGGACGGGGGCGAGGAGGAGGACAAGAGACCCAGTACTTC
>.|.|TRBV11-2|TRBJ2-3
CASSVQTGPDTQYF
TGTGCCAGCAGCGTACAGACAGGTCCAGATACGCAGTATTTT
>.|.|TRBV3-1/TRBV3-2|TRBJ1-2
CASSRQGVPGYTF
TGTGCCAGCAGTCGTCAGGGAGTTCCTGGCTACACCTTC
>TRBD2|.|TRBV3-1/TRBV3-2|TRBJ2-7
CASSPRLAGSSYEQYF
TGTGCCAGCAGCCCCAGACTAGCGGGGAGCTCCTACGAGCAGTACTTC
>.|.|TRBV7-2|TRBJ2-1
CASSLGGLTPYNEQFF
TGTGCCAGCAGCCTAGGCGGACTAACCCCCTACAATGAGCAGTTCTTC
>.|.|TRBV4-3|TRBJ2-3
CASSQVRGDTQYF
TGCGCCAGCAGCCAAGTCCGGGGAGATACGCAGTATTTT
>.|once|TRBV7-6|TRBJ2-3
CASSFVAVSTDTQYF
TGTGCCAGCAGCTTCGTAGCAGTTAGCACAGATACGCAGTATTTT
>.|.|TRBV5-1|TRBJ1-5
CASRLNVQGNQPQHF
TGCGCCAGCAGGTTGAATGTCCAGGGGAATCAGCCCCAGCATTTT
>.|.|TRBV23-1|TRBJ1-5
CASSQTPTPNQPQHF
TGCGCCAGCAGTCAAACCCCGACCCCAAATCAGCCCCAGCATTTT
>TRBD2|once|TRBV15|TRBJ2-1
CATSRRPLAGNEQFF
TGTGCCACCAGCAGAAGGCCCCTAGCGGGGAATGAGCAGTTCTTC
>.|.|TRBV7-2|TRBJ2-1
CASSLGGRNEQFF
TGTGCCAGCAGCTTAGGGGGCCGCAATGAGCAGTTCTTC
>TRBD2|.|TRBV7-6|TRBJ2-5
CASSGFSGTSGQQETQYF
TGTGCCAGCAGCGGGTTCTCGGGGACTAGCGGGCAGCAAGAGACCCAGTACTTC
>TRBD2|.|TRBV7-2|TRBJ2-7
CASSSETSGGNEQYF
TGTGCCAGCAGCTCCGAGACTAGCGGGGGGAACGAGCAGTACTTC
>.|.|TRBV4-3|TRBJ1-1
CASSQELRMGTEAFF
TGCGCCAGCAGCCAAGAGCTTCGAATGGGCACTGAAGCTTTCTTT
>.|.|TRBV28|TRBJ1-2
CASSLGLPKGYTF
TGTGCCAGCAGTCTGGGACTTCCCAAAGGCTACACCTTC
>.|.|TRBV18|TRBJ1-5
CASRGVGGNQPQHF
TGTGCCAGCCGGGGAGTGGGAGGCAATCAGCCCCAGCATTTT
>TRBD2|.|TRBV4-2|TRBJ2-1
CASSLGLASEQFF
TGTGCCAGCAGCCTAGGACTAGCTAGTGAGCAGTTCTTC
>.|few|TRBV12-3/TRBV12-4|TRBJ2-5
CASAQETQYF
TGTGCCAGCGCACAAGAGACCCAGTACTTC
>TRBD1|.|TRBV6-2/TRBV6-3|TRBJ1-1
CASSYSPQGGSEAFF
TGTGCCAGCAGTTACTCACCCCAGGGGGGAAGTGAAGCTTTCTTT
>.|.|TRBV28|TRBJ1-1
CASSFPQVMNTEAFF
TGTGCCAGCAGTTTTCCGCAGGTAATGAACACTGAAGCTTTCTTT
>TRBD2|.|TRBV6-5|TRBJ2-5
CASRPTSGSKETQYF
TGTGCCAGCAGGCCAACTAGCGGGAGTAAAGAGACCCAGTACTTC
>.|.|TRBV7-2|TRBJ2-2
CASSLVETGELFF
TGTGCCAGCAGCTTAGTGGAGACCGGGGAGCTGTTTTTT
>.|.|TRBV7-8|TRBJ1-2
CASSAADGGYTF
TGTGCCAGCAGCGCAGCGGACGGCGGCTACACCTTC
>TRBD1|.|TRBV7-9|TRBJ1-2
CASSHGTRQGLYGYTF
TGTGCCAGCAGCCACGGAACTCGACAGGGTTTATATGGCTACACCTTC
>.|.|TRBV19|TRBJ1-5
CASSLRRTSLNQPQHF
TGTGCCAGTAGTCTTCGACGGACCAGTCTCAATCAGCCCCAGCATTTT
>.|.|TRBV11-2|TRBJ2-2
CASSRDPRVPTGELFF
TGTGCCAGCAGCAGGGACCCGCGGGTTCCCACCGGGGAGCTGTTTTTT
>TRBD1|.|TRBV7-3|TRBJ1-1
CASSSQGAVTEAFF
TGTGCCAGCAGCAGCCAGGGGGCTGTCACTGAAGCTTTCTTT
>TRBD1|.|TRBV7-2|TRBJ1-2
CASSPRTGTDYGYTF
TGTGCCAGCAGCCCCCGGACAGGAACGGACTATGGCTACACCTTC
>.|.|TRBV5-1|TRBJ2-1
CASSFSGEDNEQFF
TGCGCCAGCAGCTTTAGCGGAGAGGACAATGAGCAGTTCTTC
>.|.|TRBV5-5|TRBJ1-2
CASSDTGFIGDTF
TGTGCCAGCTCCGACACAGGGTTCATCGGAGACACCTTC
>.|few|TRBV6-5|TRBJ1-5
CASTEGENQPQHF
TGTGCCAGCACGGAGGGGGAGAATCAGCCCCAGCATTTT
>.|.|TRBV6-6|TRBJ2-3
CANWDGQGGRTDTQYF
TGTGCCAACTGGGACGGGCAGGGGGGGCGCACAGATACGCAGTATTTT
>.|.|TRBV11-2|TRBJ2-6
CASSLRVRVSGANVLTF
TGTGCCAGCAGCTTAAGGGTACGGGTCTCTGGGGCCAACGTCCTGACTTTC
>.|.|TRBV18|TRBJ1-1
CASSPSSRNTEAFF
TGTGCCAGCTCACCATCTTCCAGAAACACTGAAGCTTTCTTT
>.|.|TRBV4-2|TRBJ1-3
CASSQDLSVGRTGNTIYF
TGTGCCAGCAGCCAAGATCTCTCGGTGGGCAGGACAGGAAACACCATATATTTT
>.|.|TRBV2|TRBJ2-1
CASSEALGGIDNEQFF
TGTGCCAGCAGTGAAGCGCTTGGCGGGATCGACAATGAGCAGTTCTTC
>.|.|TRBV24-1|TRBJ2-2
CATGTSNTGELFF
TGTGCCACCGGGACTTCGAACACCGGGGAGCTGTTTTTT
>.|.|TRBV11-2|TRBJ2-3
CASSLVPETDTQYF
TGTGCCAGCAGCTTAGTCCCTGAGACGGATACGCAGTATTTT
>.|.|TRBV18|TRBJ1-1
CASSLRRGGNTEAFF
TGTGCCAGCTCACTGAGAAGGGGGGGGAACACTGAAGCTTTCTTT
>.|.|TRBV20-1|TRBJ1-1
CSASRLSGANTEAFF
TGCAGTGCTAGTCGGCTGTCGGGGGCGAACACTGAAGCTTTCTTT
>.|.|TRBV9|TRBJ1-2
CASSPTQGIYGYTF
TGTGCCAGCAGCCCAACACAGGGAATATATGGCTACACCTTC
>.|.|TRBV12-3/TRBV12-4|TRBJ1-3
CAMRQYSGNTIYF
TGTGCCATGCGACAGTACTCTGGAAACACCATATATTTT